This T cell receptor beta chain was sequenced in a study of blood T cell repertoires in COVID-19. Study-wide context: Sites in the United States, Italy and Spain provided acute and convalescent COVID-19 samples. Sample material is recorded as cDNA or gDNA derived from T cells, B-cell-depleted T cells, or PBMCs.

How the authors handled the data: Counts of nucleated cells, estimated from reference gene primer amplification, were obtained. The protocol was immunoSEQ multiplex PCR, while the TCRdb copy is restricted to in-frame clones and leaves out a portion. That table furnishes V, J and clone size, whereas the DNA furnished D and trimming. The sample lists approximately 340,000 clones, 80% to 95% occurring once. This CDR3 has 16 amino acids. J gave up 8 bases and V 1 base, and 6 bases lay outside the gene matches. Per the germline V gene, CDR1 is SGHNT and CDR2 is YYREEE (reference sequence). The rearrangement joins TRBV5-4 to TRBJ1-6; TRBD1 matches 10 bases. This TCR was sampled from a woman aged 40 to 50 who had been exposed to COVID-19. What was sequenced was PBMCs or T cells enriched from blood (not recorded which). The CDR3 bases are TGTGCCAGCAGCTTGATAGCCGGGACAGGGGATTCACCCCTCCACTTT. It translates to CASSLIAGTGDSPLHF.